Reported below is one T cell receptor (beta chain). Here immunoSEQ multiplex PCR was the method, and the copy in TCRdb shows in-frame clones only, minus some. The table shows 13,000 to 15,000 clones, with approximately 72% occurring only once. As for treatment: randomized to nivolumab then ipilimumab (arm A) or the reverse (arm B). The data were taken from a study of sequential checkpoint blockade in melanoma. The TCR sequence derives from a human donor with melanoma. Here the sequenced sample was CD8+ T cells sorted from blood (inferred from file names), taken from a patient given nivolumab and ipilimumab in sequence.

The CDR3 bases are TGTGCCAGCAGCGTATTGGGACTAGCGGGGGGCGGGGATACGCAGTATTTT. Translation gives CASSVLGLAGGGDTQYF. The rearrangement uses TRBV9 and TRBJ2-3, with 15 bases matching TRBD2. Germline V CDR1 and CDR2: SGDLS, YYNGEE. J gave up 6 bases and V 1 base, and 6 bases lay outside the gene matches. CDR3 length: 17 residues.